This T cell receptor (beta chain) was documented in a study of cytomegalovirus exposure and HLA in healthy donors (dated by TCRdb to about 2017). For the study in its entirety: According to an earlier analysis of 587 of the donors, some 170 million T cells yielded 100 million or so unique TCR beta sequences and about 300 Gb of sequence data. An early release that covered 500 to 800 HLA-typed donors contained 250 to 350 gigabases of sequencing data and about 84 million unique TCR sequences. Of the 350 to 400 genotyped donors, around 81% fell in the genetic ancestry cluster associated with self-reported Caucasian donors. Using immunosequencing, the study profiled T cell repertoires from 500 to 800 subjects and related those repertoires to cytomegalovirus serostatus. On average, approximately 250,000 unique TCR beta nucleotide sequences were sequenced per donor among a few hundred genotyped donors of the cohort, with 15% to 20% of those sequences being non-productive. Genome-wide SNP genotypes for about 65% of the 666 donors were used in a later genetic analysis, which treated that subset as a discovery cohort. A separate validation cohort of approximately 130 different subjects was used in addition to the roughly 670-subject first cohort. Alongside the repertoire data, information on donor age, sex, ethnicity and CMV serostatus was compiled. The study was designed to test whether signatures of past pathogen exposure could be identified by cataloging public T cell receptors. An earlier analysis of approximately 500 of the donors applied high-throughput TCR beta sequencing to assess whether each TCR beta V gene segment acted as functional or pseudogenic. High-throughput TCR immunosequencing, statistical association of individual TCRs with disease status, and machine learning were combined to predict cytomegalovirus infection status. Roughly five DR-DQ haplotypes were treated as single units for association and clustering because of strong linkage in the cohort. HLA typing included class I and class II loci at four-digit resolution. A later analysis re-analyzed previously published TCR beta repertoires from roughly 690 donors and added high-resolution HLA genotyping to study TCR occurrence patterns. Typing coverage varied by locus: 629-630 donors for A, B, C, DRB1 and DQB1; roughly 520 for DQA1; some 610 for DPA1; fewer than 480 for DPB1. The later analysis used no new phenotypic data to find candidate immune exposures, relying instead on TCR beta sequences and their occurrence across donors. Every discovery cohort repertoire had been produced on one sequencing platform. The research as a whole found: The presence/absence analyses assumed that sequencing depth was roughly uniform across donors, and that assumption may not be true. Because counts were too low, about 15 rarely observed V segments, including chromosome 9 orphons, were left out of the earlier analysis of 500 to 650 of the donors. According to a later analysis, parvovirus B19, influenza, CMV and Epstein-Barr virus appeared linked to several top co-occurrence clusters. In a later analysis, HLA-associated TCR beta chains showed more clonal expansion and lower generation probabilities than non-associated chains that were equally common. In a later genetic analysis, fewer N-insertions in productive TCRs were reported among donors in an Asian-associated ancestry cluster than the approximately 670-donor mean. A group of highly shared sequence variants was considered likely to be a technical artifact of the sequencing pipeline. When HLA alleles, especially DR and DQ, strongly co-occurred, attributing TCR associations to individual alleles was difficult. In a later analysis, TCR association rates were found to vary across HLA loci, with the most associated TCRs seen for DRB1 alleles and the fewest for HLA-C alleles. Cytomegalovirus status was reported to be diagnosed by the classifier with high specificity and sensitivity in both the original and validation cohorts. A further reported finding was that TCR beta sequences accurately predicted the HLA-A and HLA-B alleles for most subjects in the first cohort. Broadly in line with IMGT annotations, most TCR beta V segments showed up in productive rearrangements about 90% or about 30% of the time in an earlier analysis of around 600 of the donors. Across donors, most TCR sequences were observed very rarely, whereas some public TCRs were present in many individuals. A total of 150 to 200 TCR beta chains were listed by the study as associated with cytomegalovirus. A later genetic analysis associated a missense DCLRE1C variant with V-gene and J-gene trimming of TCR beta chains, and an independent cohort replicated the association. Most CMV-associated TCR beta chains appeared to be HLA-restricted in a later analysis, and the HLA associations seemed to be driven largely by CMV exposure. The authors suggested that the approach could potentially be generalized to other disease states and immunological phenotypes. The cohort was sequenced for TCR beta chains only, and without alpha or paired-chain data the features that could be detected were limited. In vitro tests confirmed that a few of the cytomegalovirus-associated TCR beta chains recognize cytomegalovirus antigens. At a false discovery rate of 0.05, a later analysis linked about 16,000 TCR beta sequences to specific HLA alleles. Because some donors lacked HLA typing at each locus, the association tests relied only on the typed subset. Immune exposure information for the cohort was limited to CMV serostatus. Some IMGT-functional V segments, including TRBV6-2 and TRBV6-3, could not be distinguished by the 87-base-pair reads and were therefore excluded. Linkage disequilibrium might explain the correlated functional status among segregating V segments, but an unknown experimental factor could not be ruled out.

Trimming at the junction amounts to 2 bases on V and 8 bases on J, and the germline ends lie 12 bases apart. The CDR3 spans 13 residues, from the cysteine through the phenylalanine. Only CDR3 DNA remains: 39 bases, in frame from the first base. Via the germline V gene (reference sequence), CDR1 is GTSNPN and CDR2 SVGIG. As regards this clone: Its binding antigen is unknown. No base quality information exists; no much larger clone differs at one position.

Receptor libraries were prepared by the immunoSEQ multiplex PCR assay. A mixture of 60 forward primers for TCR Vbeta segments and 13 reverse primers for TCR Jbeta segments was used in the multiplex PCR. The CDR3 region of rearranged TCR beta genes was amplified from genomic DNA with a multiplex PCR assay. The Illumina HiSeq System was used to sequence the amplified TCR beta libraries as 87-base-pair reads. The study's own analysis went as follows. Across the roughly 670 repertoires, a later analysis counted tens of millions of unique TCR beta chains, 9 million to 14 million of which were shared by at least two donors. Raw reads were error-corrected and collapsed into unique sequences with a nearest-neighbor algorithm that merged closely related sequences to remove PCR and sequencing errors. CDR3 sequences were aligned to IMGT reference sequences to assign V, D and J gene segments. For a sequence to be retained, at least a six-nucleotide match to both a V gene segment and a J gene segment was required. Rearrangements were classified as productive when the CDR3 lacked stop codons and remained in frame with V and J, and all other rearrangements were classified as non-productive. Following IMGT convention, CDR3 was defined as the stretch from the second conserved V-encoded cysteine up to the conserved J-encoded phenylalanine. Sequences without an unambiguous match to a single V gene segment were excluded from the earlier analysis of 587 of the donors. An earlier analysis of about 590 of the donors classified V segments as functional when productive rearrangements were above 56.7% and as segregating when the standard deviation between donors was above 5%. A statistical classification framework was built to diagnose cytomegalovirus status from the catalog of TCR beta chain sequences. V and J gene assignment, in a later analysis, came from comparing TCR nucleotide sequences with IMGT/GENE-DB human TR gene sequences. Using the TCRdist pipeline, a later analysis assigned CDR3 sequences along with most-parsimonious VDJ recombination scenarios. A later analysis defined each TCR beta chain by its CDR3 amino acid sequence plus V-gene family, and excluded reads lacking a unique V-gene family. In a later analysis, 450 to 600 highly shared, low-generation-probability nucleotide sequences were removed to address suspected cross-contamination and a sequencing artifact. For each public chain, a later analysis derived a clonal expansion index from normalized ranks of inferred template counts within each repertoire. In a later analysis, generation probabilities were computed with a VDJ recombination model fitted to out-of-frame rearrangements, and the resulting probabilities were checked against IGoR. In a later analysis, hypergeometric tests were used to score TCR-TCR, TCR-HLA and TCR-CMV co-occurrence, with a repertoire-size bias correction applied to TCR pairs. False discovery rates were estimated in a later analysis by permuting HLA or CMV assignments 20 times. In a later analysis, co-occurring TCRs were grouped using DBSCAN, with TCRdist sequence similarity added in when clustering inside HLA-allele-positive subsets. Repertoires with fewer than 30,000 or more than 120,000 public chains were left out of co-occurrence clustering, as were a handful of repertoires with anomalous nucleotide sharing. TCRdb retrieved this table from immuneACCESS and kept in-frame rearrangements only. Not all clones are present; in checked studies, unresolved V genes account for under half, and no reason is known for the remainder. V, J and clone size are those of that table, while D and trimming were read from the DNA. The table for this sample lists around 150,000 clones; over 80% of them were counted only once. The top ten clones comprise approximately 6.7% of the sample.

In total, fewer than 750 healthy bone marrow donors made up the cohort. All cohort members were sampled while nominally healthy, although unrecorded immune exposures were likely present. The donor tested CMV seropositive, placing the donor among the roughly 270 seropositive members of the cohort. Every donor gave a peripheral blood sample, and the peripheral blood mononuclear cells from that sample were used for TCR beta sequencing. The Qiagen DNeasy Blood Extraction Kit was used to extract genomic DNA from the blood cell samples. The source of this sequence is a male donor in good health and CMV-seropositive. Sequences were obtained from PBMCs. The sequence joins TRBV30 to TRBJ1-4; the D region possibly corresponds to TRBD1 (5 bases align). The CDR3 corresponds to CAWSKGKGEKLFF. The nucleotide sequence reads TGTGCCTGGAGTAAGGGGAAGGGGGAAAAACTGTTTTTT.